This TCR beta chain was profiled in a study of cytomegalovirus exposure and HLA in healthy donors. Study-level points and caveats: Previous analysis showed most TCR beta V segments were productive about 90% or about 30% of the time. Most sequenced TCRs were rare (though some public TCRs occurred in many donors). In vitro experiments confirmed that three CMV-associated chains were specific for CMV antigens.

There were likely unrecorded immune exposures, though donors were nominally healthy when sampled. Vbeta (60) and Jbeta (13) primers were used in the PCR. Using immunoSEQ multiplex PCR, the repertoire was profiled, and TCRdb retains in-frame clones only, with some absent. The profile shows more than 80,000 clones, roughly 82% of them singletons. Per germline, CDR1 MNHEY and CDR2 SVGAGI. CDR3 length: 13 amino acids. V was cut by 2 bases and J by 3 bases, with 6 bases left in between. Comments on this clone: Its antigen is undetermined.

The TCR originated in a man aged 50 or older in good health and CMV-seronegative. The sequenced sample was PBMCs. V and J are TRBV6-5 and TRBJ2-3, with D perhaps matching TRBD2 (5 bases). The CDR3 loop reads CASSYGGTDTQYF. CDR3 sequence (DNA): TGTGCCAGCAGTTACGGCGGGACAGATACGCAGTATTTT.